These 22 T cell receptor beta chains originate from one sample sequenced in a study of cytomegalovirus exposure and HLA in healthy donors (dated by TCRdb to 2017 to 2019). Libraries were prepared through the immunoSEQ multiplex PCR assay. For the multiplex PCR, a mixture combining 60 forward primers for TCR Vbeta segments and 13 reverse primers for TCR Jbeta segments was used. This immuneACCESS table, as held by TCRdb, lists in-frame sequences with V and J called but not all clones. Of the missing ones, under half trace to an unresolved V gene in checked studies; the others have no known cause. In all, the sample holds fewer than 110,000 clones, and 82% of those were seen once. Roughly 2.7% of the sample goes to the ten largest clones. The sample consisted of PBMCs. The receptors originated from a young man in good health and CMV-seropositive.

The chain couples TRBV5-6 to TRBJ1-1; 10 bases align to TRBD1. The germline V gene has CDR1 SGHDT and CDR2 YYEEEE. The CDR3 covers 16 residues. The junction had 8 bases not matched to a gene; V was cut back by 5 bases and J by 1 base. The CDR3 sequence is CASRRDRGISNTEAFF. Written as DNA, the CDR3 is TGTGCCAGCAGGAGGGACAGGGGCATCTCGAACACTGAAGCTTTCTTT. Supplemented by reference TRBV5-6 and TRBJ1-1, the full variable domain reads DAGVTQSPTHLIKTRGQQVTLRCSPKSGHDTVSWYQQALGQGPQFIFQYYEEEERQRGNFPDRFSGHQFPNYSSELNVNALLLGDSALYLCASRRDRGISNTEAFFGQGTRLTVV.

This clone was seen only a few times. This chain connects TRBV7-2 to TRBJ2-4; D remains ambiguous. CDR1 is SGHTA, CDR2 FQGNSA, per germline. The CDR3 length is 14 residues. The V end lost 5 bases, the J end lost 1 base, and 9 bases lay between the germline ends. The chain's CDR3 is CASSPRQAKNIQYF. The CDR3 nucleotides read TGTGCCAGCAGCCCCCGCCAGGCCAAAAACATTCAGTACTTC. The variable domain in full, with the rest retrieved from reference TRBV7-2 and TRBJ2-4, is GAGVSQSPSNKVTEKGKDVELRCDPISGHTALYWYRQSLGQGLEFLIYFQGNSAPDKSGLPSDRFSAERTGGSVSTLTIQRTQQEDSAVYLCASSPRQAKNIQYFGAGTRLSVL.

The chain carries TRBV7-6 and TRBJ1-1; a weak D match, TRBD1 (5 bases). The CDR3 runs 14 residues. V was trimmed by 6 bases and J by 3 bases, leaving 14 bases between them. From germline, CDR1 is SGHVS and CDR2 FNYEAQ. CDR3 nucleotides: TGTGCCAGCAGAGGCGGGGGGAGCCACACTGAAGCTTTCTTT. This codes for CASRGGGSHTEAFF.

This rearrangement joins TRBV7-2 to TRBJ2-5; 9 bases map to TRBD1. The CDR3 contains 15 residues. Germline V lookup: CDR1 SGHTA, CDR2 FQGNSA. Trimming removed 4 bases from V and 5 bases from J; junction bases left unmatched: 8. CDR3 sequence reads: CASSWTGDGLETQYF. The CDR3 DNA follows: TGTGCCAGCAGCTGGACAGGGGACGGGTTGGAGACCCAGTACTTC.

The chain couples TRBV15 to TRBJ1-6; 8 nucleotides match TRBD1. The length of the CDR3 is 15 residues. Per germline, CDR1 LNHNV and CDR2 YYDKDF (reference sequence). V trimming: 0 bases; J trimming: 10 bases; junction bases outside the gene matches: 5. In nucleotides, the CDR3 is TGTGCCACCAGCAGAGATGCAGGGGGCGAATCACCCCTCCACTTT. This codes for CATSRDAGGESPLHF. Using reference TRBV15 and TRBJ1-6 for the parts outside the CDR3, the full variable domain is DAMVIQNPRYQVTQFGKPVTLSCSQTLNHNVMYWYQQKSSQAPKLLFHYYDKDFNNEADTPDNFQSRRPNTSFCFLDIRSPGLGDTAMYLCATSRDAGGESPLHFGNGTRLTVT.

This sequence joins TRBV15 and TRBJ1-1; 7 positions agree with TRBD1. J was trimmed by 0 bases and V by 6 bases; bases with no gene match: 1. The CDR3 sequence is 13 residues long. CDR1 and CDR2 (germline): LNHNV, YYDKDF (reference sequence). The CDR3 DNA is TGTGCCACCAGAGGGGGCATGAACACTGAAGCTTTCTTT. Residues: CATRGGMNTEAFF.

V and J are TRBV30 and TRBJ1-4, with no clear D. V was trimmed by 0 bases and J by 0 bases, leaving 20 bases between them. Germline CDR1 and CDR2: GTSNPN and SVGIG (reference sequence). The CDR3 runs 19 residues. The CDR3 loop reads CAWSVGRGSQKSTNEKLFF. CDR3 DNA sequence: TGTGCCTGGAGTGTAGGTCGCGGCAGCCAAAAGTCAACTAATGAAAAACTGTTTTTT.

This chain connects TRBV5-1 to TRBJ1-2; TRBD1 aligns across 7 bases. Germline-derived CDR1 and CDR2 are SGHRS and YFSETQ. Losses at the gene ends were 4 bases for V and 2 bases for J; bases not matched to a gene: 5. This CDR3 comprises 14 residues. The CDR3: CASSRLGQNYGYTF. DNA of the CDR3: TGCGCCAGCAGCCGTCTGGGACAGAACTATGGCTACACCTTC.

The chain carries TRBV21-1 and TRBJ1-6. TRBV21-1 is flagged as a pseudogene. The CDR3 loop spans 13 amino acids. The DNA of the CDR3 is TGTGCCAGCAGCCGGGAGGATAATTCACCCCTCCACTTT. It translates to CASSREDNSPLHF.

J is TRBJ2-1 and V is TRBV5-4; 7 bases line up with TRBD2. Germline assignment: CDR1 SGHNT and CDR2 YYREEE (reference sequence). The CDR3 contains 15 residues. V lost 0 bases and J lost 4; bases outside the gene matches: 4. CDR3 bases: TGTGCCAGCAGCTTGGCCGCTAGCGGTTACAATGAGCAGTTCTTC. Amino acids: CASSLAASGYNEQFF.

V and J are TRBV4-1 and TRBJ2-2, with D hard to call. CDR1 is MGHRA and CDR2 is YSYEKL in the germline V gene. This CDR3 is built from 14 residues. Trimming removed 4 bases at V and 8 bases at J, with 14 bases between. In DNA, the CDR3 is TGCGCCAGCAGCCGAATAGAAAGTGGTGGGGAGCTGTTTTTT. Its translation: CASSRIESGGELFF.

The CDR3: CASSFGSYGYTF. CDR3 coding DNA: TGTGCCAGCAGCTTCGGGTCCTATGGCTACACCTTC. The chain combines TRBV7-9 with TRBJ1-2; D gene uncertain. The germline V gene has CDR1 SEHNR and CDR2 FQNEAQ (reference sequence). CDR3 length: 12 amino acids. Between the trimmed V and J ends, which lost 3 bases and 4 bases, there was a span of 6 bases. Full variable domain (outside the CDR3, taken from reference TRBV7-9 and TRBJ1-2): DTGVSQNPRHKITKRGQNVTFRCDPISEHNRLYWYRQTLGQGPEFLTYFQNEAQLEKSRLLSDRFSAERPKGSFSTLEIQRTEQGDSAMYLCASSFGSYGYTFGSGTRLTVV.

J is TRBJ2-3 and V is TRBV5-1; possible D gene TRBD1, 5 bases. The CDR3 loop spans 16 amino acids. The V end was cut by 0 bases, the J end by 1 base, with 12 bases between. Germline CDR1 reads SGHRS; CDR2 reads YFSETQ. CDR3 DNA sequence: TGCGCCAGCAGCTTGGTGATGGGGCCAGGCACAGATACGCAGTATTTT. As protein: CASSLVMGPGTDTQYF. The entire variable domain, with the rest obtained from reference TRBV5-1 and TRBJ2-3, is as follows: KAGVTQTPRYLIKTRGQQVTLSCSPISGHRSVSWYQQTPGQGLQFLFEYFSETQRNKGNFPGRFSGRQFSNSRSEMNVSTLELGDSALYLCASSLVMGPGTDTQYFGPGTRLTVL.

The genes are TRBV15 and TRBJ1-1, with D possibly TRBD1 on 5 matching bases. Germline CDR1 is LNHNV and CDR2 is YYDKDF (reference sequence). This CDR3 has 17 residues. Trimming took 0 bases from V and 5 from J, leaving 19 bases between them. The CDR3 DNA reads TGTGCCACCAGCAGAGAAGTTGCGGGCAGGAGGGGTACTGAAGCTTTCTTT. This translates into CATSREVAGRRGTEAFF.

The rearrangement uses TRBV10-3 and TRBJ2-1; 8 bases align to TRBD1. CDR3 length equals 13 residues. Germline assignment: CDR1 ENHRY and CDR2 SYGVKD. Trimming cost V 6 bases and J 8 bases; bases outside gene matches: 6. The CDR3 bases are TGTGCCATCAGCCCAGGGGGCTGGGATGAGCAGTTCTTC. Translation: CAISPGGWDEQFF.

The V call is TRBV7-2, the J call TRBJ2-2, with 9 bases fitting TRBD2. This CDR3 has 16 residues. The ends lost 5 bases at V and 1 base at J; junction bases unmatched: 5. The germline CDR1 and CDR2 sequences are SGHTA and FQGNSA. The CDR3 sequence: CASSPVSGGNTGELFF. CDR3 in DNA: TGTGCCAGCAGCCCCGTTAGCGGGGGGAACACCGGGGAGCTGTTTTTT. Using reference TRBV7-2 and TRBJ2-2 for the parts outside the CDR3, the full variable domain is GAGVSQSPSNKVTEKGKDVELRCDPISGHTALYWYRQSLGQGLEFLIYFQGNSAPDKSGLPSDRFSAERTGGSVSTLTIQRTQQEDSAVYLCASSPVSGGNTGELFFGEGSRLTVL.

The chain employs TRBV7-9 and TRBJ2-7, with 7 bases matching TRBD1. CDR1 and CDR2 (germline): SEHNR, FQNEAQ (reference sequence). Losses at the gene ends were 5 bases for V and 2 bases for J; bases not matched to a gene: 12. The CDR3 covers 16 residues. The CDR3 protein is CASSRPGTATPYEQYF. CDR3 nucleotides: TGTGCCAGCAGCCGACCTGGGACAGCCACACCCTACGAGCAGTACTTC.

The rearrangement uses TRBV4-2 and TRBJ2-1, with 9 bases that match TRBD2. CDR1 and CDR2 from the germline V gene are LGHNA and YNFKEQ. The CDR3 has 16 amino acids. The trim removed 0 bases at V and 9 bases at J, leaving 9 bases unmatched. As DNA, the CDR3 is TGTGCCAGCAGCCAAGATGGGGCGGGGGGGCCTAGTGAGCAGTTCTTC. Amino acid sequence: CASSQDGAGGPSEQFF.

CDR3 protein: CASSSVEGLETQYF. CDR3 bases: TGTGCCAGCAGCTCAGTGGAGGGTCTAGAGACCCAGTACTTC. The chain links TRBV7-9 to TRBJ2-5; TRBD2 might be the D (6 bases). The V end was cut by 4 bases, the J end by 4 bases, with 13 bases between. In germline, CDR1 is SEHNR, CDR2 FQNEAQ (reference sequence). This CDR3 has 14 residues. The whole variable domain, filled in from reference TRBV7-9 and TRBJ2-5, reads DTGVSQNPRHKITKRGQNVTFRCDPISEHNRLYWYRQTLGQGPEFLTYFQNEAQLEKSRLLSDRFSAERPKGSFSTLEIQRTEQGDSAMYLCASSSVEGLETQYFGPGTRLLVL.

This chain joins TRBV7-9 and TRBJ1-1, with 7 bases matching TRBD1. CDR1 is SEHNR and CDR2 is FQNEAQ in the germline V gene (reference sequence). V gave up 5 bases and J gave up 1 base; unmatched junction bases: 7. This CDR3 has 15 residues. CDR3 residues: CASSPRGTANTEAFF. Written as DNA, the CDR3 is TGTGCCAGCAGCCCTCGCGGGACAGCGAACACTGAAGCTTTCTTT.

The J gene is TRBJ2-5, the V gene TRBV18; TRBD1 matches at 8 bases. The J call is doubtful: the DNA matches TRBJ2-7 better. Germline V lookup: CDR1 KGHSH, CDR2 LQKENI. The CDR3 runs to 15 residues. CDR3: CASSPAQTGVYEQYF. CDR3 sequence (DNA): TGTGCCAGCTCACCAGCTCAGACAGGGGTTTACGAGCAGTACTTC.

The rearrangement links TRBV7-9 to TRBJ2-7; the match to TRBD1 covers 10 bases. The V segment lost 5 bases and the J segment 7 bases; nucleotides outside the gene matches: 11. The CDR3 contains 15 residues. Germline-derived CDR1 and CDR2 are SEHNR and FQNEAQ (reference sequence). CDR3 nucleotide sequence: TGTGCCAGCAGCCCAGGCCCGGGACAGGGGTCTGAGCAGTACTTC. Translating gives CASSPGPGQGSEQYF.